This T cell receptor (beta chain) was found in a study of cytomegalovirus exposure and HLA in healthy donors. Study overall: The Caucasian-associated ancestry cluster contained 81% of the approximately 400 genotyped donors.

13 Jbeta primers and 60 Vbeta primers were used for the PCR. Repertoires were generated with immunoSEQ multiplex PCR, while TCRdb's copy carries only in-frame clones and drops some. Of more than 90,000 clones listed, under 80% are singletons. General study findings and limits: Reported results showed that the classifier diagnosed cytomegalovirus status with high specificity and sensitivity. Altogether, 150 to 200 TCR beta chains were recorded as cytomegalovirus-associated.

Trimming took off 3 bases at V and 2 bases at J, with 21 bases between the two ends. This CDR3 region has 18 residues. CDR1 and CDR2 (germline): SGDLS, YYNGEE. In the case of this clone: Its antigen is not known.

All the people who gave samples were healthy bone marrow donors. The V gene is TRBV9, the J gene TRBJ1-3, with no clear D. The receptor was derived from a man aged 35 to 55 in good health and CMV-seropositive. Material for sequencing was PBMCs. CDR3 residues: CASSAYFGREGAGNTIYF. As DNA, the CDR3 is TGTGCCAGCAGCGCGTACTTCGGACGGGAGGGCGCTGGAAACACCATATATTTT.